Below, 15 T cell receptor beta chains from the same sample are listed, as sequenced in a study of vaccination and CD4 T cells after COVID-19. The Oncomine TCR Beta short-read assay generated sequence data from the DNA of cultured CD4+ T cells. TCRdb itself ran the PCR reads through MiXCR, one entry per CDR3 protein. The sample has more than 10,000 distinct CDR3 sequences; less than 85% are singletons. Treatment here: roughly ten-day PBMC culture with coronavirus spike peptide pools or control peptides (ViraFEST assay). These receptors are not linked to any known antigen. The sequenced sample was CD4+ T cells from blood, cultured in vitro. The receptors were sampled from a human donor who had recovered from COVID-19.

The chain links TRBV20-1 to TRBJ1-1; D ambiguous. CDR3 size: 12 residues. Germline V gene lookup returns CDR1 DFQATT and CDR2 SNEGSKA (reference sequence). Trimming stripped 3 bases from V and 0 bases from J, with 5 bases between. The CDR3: CSASSVNTEAFF. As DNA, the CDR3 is TGCAGTGCTAGCTCCGTGAACACTGAAGCTTTCTTT.

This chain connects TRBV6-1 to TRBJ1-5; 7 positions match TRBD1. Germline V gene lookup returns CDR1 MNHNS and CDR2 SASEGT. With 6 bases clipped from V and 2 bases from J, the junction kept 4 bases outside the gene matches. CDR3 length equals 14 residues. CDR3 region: CASSFDRGNQPQHF. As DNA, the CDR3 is TGTGCCAGCAGCTTCGACAGGGGCAATCAGCCCCAGCATTTT.

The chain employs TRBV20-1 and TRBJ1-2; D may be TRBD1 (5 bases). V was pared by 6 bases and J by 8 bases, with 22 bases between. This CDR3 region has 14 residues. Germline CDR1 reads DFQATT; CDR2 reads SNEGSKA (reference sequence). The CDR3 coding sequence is TGCAGTGCCCTAGTGGGGACCGGAGGGCGCGGCTACACCTTC. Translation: CSALVGTGGRGYTF.

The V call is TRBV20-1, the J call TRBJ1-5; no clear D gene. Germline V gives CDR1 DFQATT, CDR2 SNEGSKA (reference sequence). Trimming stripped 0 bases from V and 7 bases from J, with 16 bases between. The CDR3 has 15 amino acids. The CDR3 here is CSARDFTGKGQPQHF. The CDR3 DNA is TGCAGTGCTAGAGATTTTACGGGGAAGGGCCAGCCCCAGCATTTT.

The DNA of the CDR3 is TGTGCCAGCAGTTCCTGGGGGGACTATGGCTACACCTTC. Its translation: CASSSWGDYGYTF. The chain joins TRBV6-2 or TRBV6-3 to TRBJ1-2; tentatively, D is TRBD1 (5 bases). This CDR3 contains 13 residues. V was clipped by 4 bases and J by 3 bases, with 9 bases between them. Germline V CDR1 and CDR2: MNHEY, SVGEGT.

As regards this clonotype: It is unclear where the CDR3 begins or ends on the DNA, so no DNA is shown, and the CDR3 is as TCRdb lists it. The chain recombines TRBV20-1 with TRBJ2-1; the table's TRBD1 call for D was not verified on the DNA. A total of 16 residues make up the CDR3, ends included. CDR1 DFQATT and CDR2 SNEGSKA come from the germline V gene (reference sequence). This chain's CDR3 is CSALRGGAPTMSSSSW.

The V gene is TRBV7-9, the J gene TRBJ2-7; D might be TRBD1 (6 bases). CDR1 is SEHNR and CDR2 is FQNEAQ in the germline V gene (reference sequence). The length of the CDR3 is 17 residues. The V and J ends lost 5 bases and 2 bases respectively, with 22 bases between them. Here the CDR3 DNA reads TGTGCCAGCAGCACGAGACCTCCAGGGGTCGGGACCTACGAGCAGTACTTC. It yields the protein CASSTRPPGVGTYEQYF.

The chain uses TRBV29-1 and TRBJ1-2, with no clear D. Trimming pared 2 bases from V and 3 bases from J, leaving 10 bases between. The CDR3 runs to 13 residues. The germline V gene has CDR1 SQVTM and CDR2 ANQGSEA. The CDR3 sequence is CSVEPTGYYGYTF. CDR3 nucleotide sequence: TGCAGCGTTGAACCGACGGGCTACTATGGCTACACCTTC.

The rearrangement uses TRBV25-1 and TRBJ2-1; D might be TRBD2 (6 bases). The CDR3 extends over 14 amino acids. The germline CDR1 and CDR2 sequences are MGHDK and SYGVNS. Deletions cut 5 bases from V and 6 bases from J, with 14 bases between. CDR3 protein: CASSPREIFNEQFF. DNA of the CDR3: TGTGCCAGCAGTCCCCGGGAGATTTTCAATGAGCAGTTCTTC.

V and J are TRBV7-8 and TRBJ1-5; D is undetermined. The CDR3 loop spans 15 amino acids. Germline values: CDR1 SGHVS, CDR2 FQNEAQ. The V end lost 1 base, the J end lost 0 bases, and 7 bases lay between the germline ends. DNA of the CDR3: TGTGCCAGCAGCTTAGGGCATTATAGCAATCAGCCCCAGCATTTT. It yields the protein CASSLGHYSNQPQHF.

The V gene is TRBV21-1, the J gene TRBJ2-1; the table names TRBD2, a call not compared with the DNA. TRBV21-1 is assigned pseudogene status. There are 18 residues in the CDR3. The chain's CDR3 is CASSVDRAREGRNEWQFF. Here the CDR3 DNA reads TGTGCCAGCAGCGTGGACAGGGCGCGGGAGGGTAGGAATGAGTGGCAGTTCTTC.

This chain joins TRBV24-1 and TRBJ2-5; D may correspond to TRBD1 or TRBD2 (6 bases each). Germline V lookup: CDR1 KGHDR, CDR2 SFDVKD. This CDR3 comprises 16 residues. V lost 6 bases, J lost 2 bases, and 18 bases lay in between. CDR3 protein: CATSKGGGRGQETQYF. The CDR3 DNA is TGTGCCACCAGTAAGGGGGGTGGGAGAGGGCAAGAGACCCAGTACTTC.

CDR3 loop: CASRPGRHSGNTIYF. The DNA of the CDR3 is TGTGCCAGCAGACCCGGACGGCACTCTGGAAACACCATATATTTT. The rearrangement links TRBV6-1 to TRBJ1-3, with D uncertain. Germline CDR1 and CDR2: MNHNS and SASEGT. V was clipped by 6 bases and J by 0 bases, with 12 bases between them. This CDR3 region has 15 residues.

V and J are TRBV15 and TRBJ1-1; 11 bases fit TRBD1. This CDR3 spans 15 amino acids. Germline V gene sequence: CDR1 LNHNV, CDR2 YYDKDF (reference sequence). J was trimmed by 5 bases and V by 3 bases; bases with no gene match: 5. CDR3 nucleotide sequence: TGTGCCACCAGCAGGCGCCGGGACAGGGGGACTGAAGCTTTCTTT. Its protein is CATSRRRDRGTEAFF.

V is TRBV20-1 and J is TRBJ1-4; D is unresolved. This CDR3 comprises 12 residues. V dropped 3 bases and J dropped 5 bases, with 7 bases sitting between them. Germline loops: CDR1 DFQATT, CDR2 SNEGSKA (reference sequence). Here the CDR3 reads CSASRTNEKLFF. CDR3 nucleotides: TGCAGTGCTAGTCGCACAAATGAAAAACTGTTTTTT.